Listed below are T cell receptor beta chains from one sample, sequenced in a study of blood T cell repertoires in COVID-19. Data came from immunoSEQ multiplex PCR; TCRdb stores just in-frame clones and leaves some out. Among roughly 290,000 clones listed, around 90% were seen once. Source material: PBMCs or T cells enriched from blood (not recorded which). All receptors come from a woman under 30 with acute COVID-19. Both conserved end residues are part of each CDR3. D genes are given only for firm matches. The size of a clone is reported for some rows only, either as once, few or many, or as a class for expanded clones.

v_call,cdr3_length,d_call,j_call,clone_size,cdr3_nt,cdr3_aa
TRBV6-5,16,TRBD2,TRBJ2-1,-,TGTGCCAGCAGTTCACTAGCGGGGGTCTTGAACAATGAGCAGTTCTTC,CASSSLAGVLNNEQFF
TRBV6-4,16,TRBD2,TRBJ2-1,few,TGTGCCAGCAGCCGGACTAGCGGGAGTAGGTTCGATGAGCAGTTCTTC,CASSRTSGSRFDEQFF
TRBV15,16,-,TRBJ2-7,-,TGTGCCACCAGCAGAGAGTCGGGACTGAACTTCTACGAGCAGTACTTC,CATSRESGLNFYEQYF
TRBV18,15,TRBD1,TRBJ2-7,-,TGTGCCAGCTCACCCCCGGACAGGGCCAACTACGAGCAGTACTTC,CASSPPDRANYEQYF
TRBV9,15,-,TRBJ1-2,-,TGTGCCAGCAGCGTAGGTAGGGAGCAGTCAGAAGGCTACACCTTC,CASSVGREQSEGYTF
TRBV28,13,TRBD1,TRBJ1-5,-,TGTGCCAGCAGGGCGGACAGGGGTCAGCCCCAGCATTTT,CASRADRGQPQHF
TRBV19,14,-,TRBJ1-3,-,TGTGCCAGTAGTATTCCGACGCTCCCCGGGACCATATATTTT,CASSIPTLPGTIYF
TRBV5-1,14,-,TRBJ2-7,-,TGCGCCAGCAGCTTGGGCGCAGGGGGGTACGAGCAGTACTTC,CASSLGAGGYEQYF
TRBV12-5,15,TRBD1,TRBJ2-3,-,TGTGCTAGTGGTAGAGGGACAGCGAGCACAGATACGCAGTATTTT,CASGRGTASTDTQYF
TRBV15,15,TRBD1,TRBJ1-3,-,TGTGCCACCAGCAGGGGGACAGGTACCGGAAACACCATATATTTT,CATSRGTGTGNTIYF
TRBV2,16,TRBD2,TRBJ2-3,-,TGTGCCAGTACCTCCGTGGGGACTAGCGGCACAGATACGCAGTATTTT,CASTSVGTSGTDTQYF
TRBV9,14,-,TRBJ2-1,-,TGTGCCAGCAGCGTAGAGGGCAGGGGATATGAGCAGTTCTTC,CASSVEGRGYEQFF
TRBV27,13,-,TRBJ1-5,-,TGTGCCAGCAGTCCACTGTGGGGAGAGCCCCAGCATTTT,CASSPLWGEPQHF
TRBV6-1,15,TRBD1,TRBJ1-4,-,TGTGCCAGCAGTGAAAGGACAGGGGGGGATGAAAAACTGTTTTTT,CASSERTGGDEKLFF
TRBV24-1,19,TRBD2,TRBJ2-7,-,TGTGCCACCAGTGACAAAGACCGACCCTCTAGCGGGAGGGCCTACGAGCAGTACTTC,CATSDKDRPSSGRAYEQYF
TRBV19,15,-,TRBJ1-6,-,TGTGCCAGTAGTATGGGGCGGAGTAGAACTTCACCCCTCCACTTT,CASSMGRSRTSPLHF
TRBV7-8,14,-,TRBJ2-1,-,TGTGCCAGCAGCTTAACCAGGGGCTACAATGAGCAGTTCTTC,CASSLTRGYNEQFF
TRBV30,15,TRBD1,TRBJ1-2,-,TGTGCCTGGAGTGCCCTCCGGGACAGGGTCTATGGCTACACCTTC,CAWSALRDRVYGYTF
TRBV27,15,-,TRBJ2-7,-,TGTGCCAGCAGTATATCCGGGACACTATCCTACGAGCAGTACTTC,CASSISGTLSYEQYF
TRBV6-5,14,TRBD1,TRBJ1-3,few,TGTGCCAGCAGGCAGGGGGTTTCTGTCGACACCATATATTTT,CASRQGVSVDTIYF
TRBV6-6,15,TRBD1,TRBJ2-5,once,TGTGCCAGCAAACCGGGACAGGGGGCGATTAGGACCCAGTACTTC,CASKPGQGAIRTQYF
TRBV4-2,17,TRBD1,TRBJ1-1,-,TGTGCCAGCAGCCAACCGACAGGGGAGAACTTCCAACCTGAAGCTTTCTTT,CASSQPTGENFQPEAFF
TRBV5-1,16,TRBD1,TRBJ1-6,-,TGCGCCAGCAGTCAAGAGGTTACAGGGGGAAATTCACCCCTCCACTTT,CASSQEVTGGNSPLHF
TRBV5-1,15,-,TRBJ2-6,-,TGCGCCAGCAGCTTGGACCTAACTGGGGCCAACGTCCTGACTTTC,CASSLDLTGANVLTF
TRBV6-4,15,-,TRBJ1-1,-,TGTGCCAGCAGTGACCCCAGGGGATCGCCCACTGAAGCTTTCTTT,CASSDPRGSPTEAFF
TRBV19,13,-,TRBJ1-1,-,TGTGCCAGTAGATGGAGGGTAGGGACTGAAGCTTTCTTT,CASRWRVGTEAFF
TRBV7-9,12,TRBD1,TRBJ2-3,-,TGTGCCAGCAGCTCGGACAGGGTTTCGCAGTATTTT,CASSSDRVSQYF
TRBV28,13,-,TRBJ1-1,-,TGTGCCAGCAGTTGGAGGGTAAACACTGAAGCTTTCTTT,CASSWRVNTEAFF
TRBV6-5,14,TRBD1,TRBJ1-1,-,TGTGCCAGCAGTTATGGGACAGGGGTTTCTGAAGCTTTCTTT,CASSYGTGVSEAFF
TRBV5-5,15,TRBD2,TRBJ2-3,-,TGTGCCAGCAGCTTAGAGCGGGAGGGCCCCGATACGCAGTATTTT,CASSLEREGPDTQYF
TRBV5-1,15,-,TRBJ2-5,-,TGCGCCAGCAGCCTCATCCCGGAGTCATCAGAGACCCAGTACTTC,CASSLIPESSETQYF
TRBV4-3,16,TRBD2,TRBJ2-1,-,TGCGCCAGCAGCCAAGATCGTAGCGGGAGTTACAATGAGCAGTTCTTC,CASSQDRSGSYNEQFF